Following are 18 T cell receptor beta chains from one sample sequenced in a study of beta chain features in type 1 diabetes. Regarding the study as a whole: All four CD4+ subsets from Type 1 diabetes patients carried moderately but significantly shorter TCRB CDR3s.

Reverse transcription of all isolated RNA meant that expressed TCRB transcripts were sequenced. Profiled with immunoSEQ multiplex PCR; TCRdb holds only in-frame clones, not every one. The sample records 350,000 to 450,000 clones, 10% to 15% being singletons. Which antigens these TCRs recognize remains unknown. Sequencing used naive CD4+ T cells from blood. The origin of the receptors is a young woman with type 1 diabetes.

The chain recombines TRBV5-1 with TRBJ1-5; TRBD1 is a possible D gene (5 bases). Germline V gene sequence: CDR1 SGHRS, CDR2 YFSETQ. The CDR3 contains 14 residues. V was trimmed by 5 bases and J by 3 bases, leaving 12 bases between them. As DNA, the CDR3 is TGCGCCAGCAGTCCAGACAGTCCCAATCAGCCCCAGCATTTT. It is translated as CASSPDSPNQPQHF.

The genes are TRBV28 and TRBJ1-5; perhaps TRBD1 as D (5 bases). The CDR3 covers 14 residues. V lost 7 bases, J lost 5 bases, and 15 bases lay in between. The V gene's germline CDR1 is MDHEN and CDR2 SYDVKM. The CDR3, as DNA: TGTGCCAGCACCCGTGACAGTGTCTATCAGCCCCAGCATTTT. It yields the protein CASTRDSVYQPQHF.

This clone came up a few times. This chain joins TRBV6-5 and TRBJ1-5; 7 nucleotides align to TRBD1. This CDR3 region has 15 residues. Trimming took 2 bases from V and 6 from J; bases not matched to a gene: 7. Germline CDR1 and CDR2: MNHEY and SVGAGI. The CDR3 here is CASSYTGVWGQPQHF. CDR3 nucleotide sequence: TGTGCCAGCAGTTACACAGGGGTTTGGGGTCAGCCCCAGCATTTT.

The chain recombines TRBV19 with TRBJ2-4; TRBD2 matches 11 bases. This CDR3 is built from 16 residues. The germline V gene has CDR1 LNHDA and CDR2 SQIVND (reference sequence). V was clipped by 6 bases and J by 1 base; unmatched bases: 5. The CDR3 bases are TGTGCCAGTAGAGAACTAGCGGGAGCCGCCAAAAACATTCAGTACTTC. Residues: CASRELAGAAKNIQYF.

The CDR3, as DNA: TGTGCCAGCAGCTTAGACAACTACGAGCAGTACTTC. As protein: CASSLDNYEQYF. The chain is built from TRBV7-2 and TRBJ2-7; unclear D gene. The CDR3 length is 12 residues. Germline V gives CDR1 SGHTA, CDR2 FQGNSA. V was cut by 1 base and J by 3 bases, with 4 bases left in between.

This chain uses TRBV7-2 with TRBJ2-1; D might be TRBD2 (7 bases). CDR3 length: 15 amino acids. Germline values: CDR1 SGHTA, CDR2 FQGNSA. Trimming pared 6 bases from V and 13 bases from J, leaving 25 bases between. This CDR3 is CASRAGGAGLVPQFF. CDR3 in DNA: TGTGCCAGCAGGGCTGGGGGGGCGGGATTGGTCCCCCAGTTCTTC.

The table lists this clone with a few counts. The chain carries TRBV7-2 and TRBJ2-1; 9 nucleotides align to TRBD2. The germline V gene has CDR1 SGHTA and CDR2 FQGNSA. The V and J ends lost 5 bases and 4 bases, in that order; junction bases with no gene match: 12. This CDR3 is built from 17 residues. Written as DNA, the CDR3 is TGTGCCAGCAGCCCCCGGGATAGCGGGAGTTTTTACAATGAGCAGTTCTTC. Protein sequence: CASSPRDSGSFYNEQFF.

The chain uses TRBV7-9 and TRBJ1-2; TRBD1 is a possible D gene (6 bases). The CDR3 is 14 residues long. Trimming took 5 bases from V and 1 from J, leaving 11 bases between them. In germline, CDR1 is SEHNR, CDR2 FQNEAQ (reference sequence). In DNA, the CDR3 is TGTGCCAGCAGCGTCTTACAGGGTAACTATGGCTACACCTTC. It specifies CASSVLQGNYGYTF.

The CDR3 protein is CASLASGTHEQFF. The CDR3 DNA reads TGTGCCAGCTTGGCTAGCGGGACGCATGAGCAGTTCTTC. The V and J genes are TRBV7-9 and TRBJ2-1, with 9 bases aligning to TRBD2. V lost 8 bases, J lost 8 bases, and 7 bases stayed unmatched. There are 13 residues in the CDR3. Germline loops: CDR1 SEHNR, CDR2 FQNEAQ (reference sequence).

This clone was counted only a few times. The chain uses TRBV9 and TRBJ2-7, with 10 nucleotides matching TRBD2. Germline V CDR1 and CDR2: SGDLS, YYNGEE. Trimming cost V 2 bases and J 6 bases; bases outside gene matches: 5. There are 14 residues in the CDR3. CDR3 sequence (DNA): TGTGCCAGCAGCGTGGGGACTAGCGAACCCGAGCAGTACTTC. Protein: CASSVGTSEPEQYF.

The chain is built from TRBV19 and TRBJ1-1, with 8 bases lining up with TRBD1. In germline, CDR1 is LNHDA, CDR2 SQIVND (reference sequence). CDR3 length: 15 residues. V shed 3 bases, J shed 5 bases, and the junction held 8 bases outside the gene matches. In DNA, the CDR3 is TGTGCCAGTAGTATTATAGGACAGGGTAGGACTGAAGCTTTCTTT. This sequence encodes CASSIIGQGRTEAFF.

The rearrangement joins TRBV20-1 to TRBJ2-5; the match to TRBD2 covers 7 bases. With the DNA end fitting TRBJ2-7 better, the J assignment may be wrong. Germline lookup yields CDR1 DFQATT and CDR2 SNEGSKA (reference sequence). CDR3 size: 11 residues. For the CDR3, the DNA is TGCAGTGCTAGACGGGGGGACGAGCAGTACTTC. This encodes CSARRGDEQYF.

The V call is TRBV7-7, the J call TRBJ2-1; D unclear. V gave up 1 base and J gave up 7 bases, with 8 bases separating them. The CDR3 runs to 13 residues. CDR1 is SSHAT, CDR2 FNYEAQ, per germline (reference sequence). The DNA of the CDR3 is TGTGCCAGCAGCTTAGTAGCTGGGAATGAGCAGTTCTTC. Its translation is CASSLVAGNEQFF. The complete variable domain, with remaining parts taken from reference TRBV7-7 and TRBJ2-1, reads GAGVSQSPRYKVTKRGQDVTLRCDPISSHATLYWYQQALGQGPEFLTYFNYEAQPDKSGLPSDRFSAERPEGSISTLTIQRTEQRDSAMYRCASSLVAGNEQFFGPGTRLTVL.

This chain uses TRBV13 with TRBJ2-5, with D tentatively TRBD2 (6 bases). Germline lookup yields CDR1 PRHDT and CDR2 FYEKMQ (reference sequence). The ends were cut back, 4 bases at V and 5 bases at J, with 17 bases in the middle. The CDR3 has 15 amino acids. In DNA form, the CDR3 reads TGTGCCAGCAGCTGGGGACTCGCCGTTTCTGAGACCCAGTACTTC. This encodes CASSWGLAVSETQYF. Filled out from reference TRBV13 and TRBJ2-5, the complete variable domain reads AAGVIQSPRHLIKEKRETATLKCYPIPRHDTVYWYQQGPGQDPQFLISFYEKMQSDKGSIPDRFSAQQFSDYHSELNMSSLELGDSALYFCASSWGLAVSETQYFGPGTRLLVL.

This clone was detected a few times. The gene calls are TRBV15 and TRBJ1-2; TRBD1 matches 8 bases. Germline loops: CDR1 LNHNV, CDR2 YYDKDF (reference sequence). This CDR3 region has 17 residues. The V segment lost 1 base and the J segment 0 bases; nucleotides outside the gene matches: 7. Written as DNA, the CDR3 is TGTGCCACCAGCAGAGGGCAGGGGGCGCGTGCTAACTATGGCTACACCTTC. Protein: CATSRGQGARANYGYTF.

This clone has more than one count but fewer than ten. V usage is TRBV5-1 and J usage is TRBJ1-1; TRBD1 agrees at 8 bases. Per the germline V gene, CDR1 is SGHRS and CDR2 is YFSETQ. This CDR3 region has 12 residues. V was pared by 4 bases and J by 11 bases, with 7 bases of the junction left unmatched. The CDR3 DNA is TGCGCCAGCAGCCCGGAACAGGGGGGGGCTTTCTTT. Encoded protein: CASSPEQGGAFF. Variable domain in full (rest from reference TRBV5-1 and TRBJ1-1): KAGVTQTPRYLIKTRGQQVTLSCSPISGHRSVSWYQQTPGQGLQFLFEYFSETQRNKGNFPGRFSGRQFSNSRSEMNVSTLELGDSALYLCASSPEQGGAFFGQGTRLTVV.

The chain is built from TRBV5-1 and TRBJ2-6, with D tentatively TRBD1 (5 bases). The CDR3 spans 16 residues. The V gene lost 5 bases and the J gene lost 0 bases, with 12 bases spanning the gap. CDR1 is SGHRS and CDR2 is YFSETQ in the germline V gene. CDR3 nucleotides: TGCGCCAGCAGTCAGGGCCGCTACTCTGGGGCCAACGTCCTGACTTTC. It translates to CASSQGRYSGANVLTF.

The gene calls are TRBV4-3 and TRBJ2-7; 8 nucleotides line up with TRBD2. V dropped 2 bases and J dropped 7; count of bases not matched to a gene: 13. Per germline, CDR1 LGHNA and CDR2 YSLEER. The CDR3 spans 16 residues. CDR3 residues: CASSQTYGLARREQYF. CDR3 bases: TGCGCCAGCAGCCAAACTTACGGACTAGCCCGTCGGGAGCAGTACTTC.